These T cell receptor beta chains were read from a single sample in a study of long-term antiretroviral therapy in people with HIV. Profiled with immunoSEQ multiplex PCR; TCRdb holds only in-frame clones, not every one. The sample carries some 35,000 clones, about four fifths recorded once. The sequenced sample was unsorted PBMCs, obtained 0.6 years after starting antiretroviral therapy. Receptors were obtained from a man between 18 and 29 years old with HIV. The CDR3 runs from the conserved cysteine through the conserved F or W. The order of the fields is clone size, J gene, V gene, CDR3 protein. The listing skips clone size in some rows; elsewhere it reads once, few, many or a size class.

.,TRBJ2-7,TRBV2,CASSGTELYEQYF
.,TRBJ2-7,TRBV27,CASSFTAASEQYF
.,TRBJ1-2,TRBV25-1,CASSLWQDVNGYTF
once,TRBJ2-7,TRBV21-1,CASSKAGTYSYEQYF
.,TRBJ1-4,TRBV6-9,CASSYNGTRLEKLFF
once,TRBJ1-2,TRBV7-3,CASSPAGVISNYGYTF
.,TRBJ1-1,TRBV18,CASSLQRTGTTEAFF
.,TRBJ2-2,TRBV4-3,CASSQEKGTGSRNTGELFF
.,TRBJ2-1,TRBV5-1,CASSLRPQQGANEQFF
.,TRBJ2-2,TRBV7-9,CASSRMDGSGELFF
.,TRBJ1-4,TRBV6-6,CASSYSWTGDNEKLFF
.,TRBJ2-7,TRBV15,CATSRVLAGTYEQYF
.,TRBJ1-1,TRBV5-6,CASNLRGMGTEAFF
.,TRBJ2-7,TRBV28,CASSGGLALKLRGQYF
.,TRBJ2-1,TRBV28,CASSTGTSGNNEQFF
.,TRBJ1-5,TRBV6-1,CASSEARAGFNQPQHF
.,TRBJ1-3,TRBV5-6,CASSLLGQGTSGNTIYF
.,TRBJ2-5,TRBV12-5,CASGPGLAAEAETQYF
.,TRBJ2-2,TRBV10-3,CAISNEREPGELFF
.,TRBJ1-1,TRBV18,CASSPSGTANTEAFF
.,TRBJ1-4,TRBV19,CASSMKGPTTNEKLFF
few,TRBJ2-7,TRBV19,CASRVSGRGWKAYEQYF
.,TRBJ2-7,TRBV30,CAWSPIALSEQYF
once,TRBJ2-5,TRBV10-2,CASNRRDRGQETQYF
.,TRBJ1-2,TRBV5-1,CASSLDRGMNYGYTF
once,TRBJ2-1,TRBV19,CASSIRGPGLRNEQFF
once,TRBJ2-7,TRBV7-9,CASSIPNEQYF
.,TRBJ2-2,TRBV29-1,CSVEDEREGRGGELFF
.,TRBJ1-2,TRBV4-3,CASSPTGNYLYGYTF
.,TRBJ2-7,TRBV9,CASSVEIGSIYEQYF
.,TRBJ2-1,TRBV6-5,CASSYVSRGTYNEQFF
.,TRBJ2-7,TRBV4-2,CASSHGTNPYEQYF
few,TRBJ1-2,TRBV10-3,CAISVTGSYGYTF
.,TRBJ2-7,TRBV30,CAWSVRRQGLSSYEQYF
.,TRBJ1-4,TRBV4-3,CASSQELRLLGKLFF
.,TRBJ2-7,TRBV7-9,CASSLFLGSIGFEQYF
.,TRBJ2-3,TRBV5-6,CASSLRQSGTDTQYF
.,TRBJ1-5,TRBV12-2,CASRLEDLTHRDNQPQHF
.,TRBJ1-2,TRBV30,CAWSDRDRRMGGYTF
.,TRBJ1-4,TRBV19,CASSLHRATNEKLFF
.,TRBJ2-7,TRBV5-4,CASSLGNEQYF
.,TRBJ1-1,TRBV11-2,CASSEGQGIEAFF
.,TRBJ1-5,TRBV18,CASSPAAGRNRANNQPQHF
.,TRBJ2-1,TRBV28,CASSQLRRDRAIF
.,TRBJ2-7,TRBV6-6,CASSYSGDDYEQYF